The entry that follows covers one T cell receptor (beta chain) sequence. These data originate in a study of naive and memory T cell subsets. Two oligonucleotides, mixed equimolar, formed the beta constant-region primer covering TRBC1 and TRBC2. The ligated cDNA underwent four PCR rounds using SP2 and nested alpha and beta constant-region primers. TCRdb itself ran the UMI-ligation and nested PCR reads through MiXCR, one entry per CDR3 protein. Here the sample spans tens of thousands of distinct CDR3 sequences, roughly 9.1% being singletons. The CDR3 is 14 residues long. The germline CDR1 and CDR2 sequences are DFQATT and SNEGSKA (reference sequence). J was trimmed by 1 base and V by 4 bases; bases with no gene match: 3.

The chain has TRBV20-1 and TRBJ2-7, with 11 bases fitting TRBD1. Material for sequencing was central memory CD8+ T cells from blood. The receptor comes from a human donor in good health. The CDR3 DNA follows: TGCAGTGCTACCGGGACAGGGGGTTCCTACGAGCAGTACTTC. This sequence encodes CSATGTGGSYEQYF.